The T cell receptor beta chain under discussion was sequenced for a study of T cell responses to AZD1222 COVID-19 vaccine (dated by TCRdb to about 2021). With respect to the entire study: A total of about 230 trial participants underwent TCR sequencing, of whom 207 received two doses of AZD1222 and about 25 received two doses of the MenACWY control vaccine. Trial participants were enrolled into age subgroups of 18-55, 56-69 and 70-plus years, which contained roughly 140, 27 and 60 TCR-sequenced participants, respectively. Overall results and qualifications from the work: Participants were mostly white British, with more females than males. The authors suggested clonal diversity may have been underestimated. The vaccine-associated CD4 TCRs covered the entire spike protein, and the dominant responses fell in regions 160-218 and 743-854. A significant rise in spike-specific TCR breadth and depth was observed after two AZD1222 doses relative to day 0 and relative to MenACWY recipients. Conclusions about previously exposed vaccinees are limited, since just a handful of AZD1222 recipients were seropositive for SARS-CoV-2 at baseline. In the small 56-69-year group, the increase in depth fell short of significance, most likely because of low power. Reportedly, almost half of the unique spike-specific TCRs recognized epitopes lying outside the regions that are mutated in the B.1.351 and B.1.1.7 variants. Because no day 14 peak-response samples were available, repertoires were characterized only after the peak T cell response.

The CDR3 regions of human TCRbeta chains were subjected to immunosequencing. The study's own analysis went as follows. TCRs in the repertoires were matched against a reference library of SARS-CoV-2-specific TCRs that had been generated with the MIRA antigen-specificity platform. Breadth was defined as the fraction of unique TCRs that were SARS-CoV-2-associated, and depth was defined as the fraction of total T cells that were SARS-CoV-2-associated. Each spike-specific TCR was assigned to its reactive spike region and to a CD4 or CD8 class using the MIRA data. Log10-transformed breadth and depth values were compared by one-way ANOVA with Sidak's multiple comparisons tests. As stored in TCRdb, this immuneACCESS dataset retains in-frame rearrangements with V and J assigned. A fraction of the clones does not appear; measured against another copy, unresolved V genes explain less than half of the discrepancy, and the remainder lacks a known reason. Clonal size and the V and J genes are those of that table, whereas D and trimming came from the DNA. Within this sample are about 130,000 clones, with approximately 88% of them counted one time only. The ten top clones hold under 6% of the sample.

The time point label for this specimen denotes: about 28 days (+/-7) after the second vaccine dose. AZD1222 recipients given second doses at about 4 weeks or at about 12 weeks were pooled, since spike-specific TCR depth and breadth were not found to differ between the two schedules. Samples from vaccinated people were obtained from the UK trials COV001 and COV002, which included a single-blind randomized controlled phase 2/3 trial of AZD1222 (ChAdOx1 nCoV-19) in healthy adults. Trial participant PBMC samples were collected at day 0 and day 28 after the second dose for TCRbeta chain sequencing. Points on this clone: There is no known antigen for this receptor. No qualities accompany the bases; no much larger clone lies one base away.

V is shortened by 2 bases, J by 5 bases, and the region joining them spans 9 bases. The CDR3, cysteine through phenylalanine, is 13 amino acids long. Only CDR3 DNA remains: 39 bases, in frame from the first base. Specimen: peripheral blood, collected 28 days after the second AZD1222 dose. The sequence joins TRBV12-3 or TRBV12-4 to TRBJ1-1; possibly the D gene is TRBD1, per 5 matching bases. The receptor comes from an adult who received the AZD1222 COVID-19 vaccine. The CDR3 protein is CASSLQGWTEAFF. Here is the DNA: TGTGCCAGCAGTTTACAGGGTTGGACTGAAGCTTTCTTT.